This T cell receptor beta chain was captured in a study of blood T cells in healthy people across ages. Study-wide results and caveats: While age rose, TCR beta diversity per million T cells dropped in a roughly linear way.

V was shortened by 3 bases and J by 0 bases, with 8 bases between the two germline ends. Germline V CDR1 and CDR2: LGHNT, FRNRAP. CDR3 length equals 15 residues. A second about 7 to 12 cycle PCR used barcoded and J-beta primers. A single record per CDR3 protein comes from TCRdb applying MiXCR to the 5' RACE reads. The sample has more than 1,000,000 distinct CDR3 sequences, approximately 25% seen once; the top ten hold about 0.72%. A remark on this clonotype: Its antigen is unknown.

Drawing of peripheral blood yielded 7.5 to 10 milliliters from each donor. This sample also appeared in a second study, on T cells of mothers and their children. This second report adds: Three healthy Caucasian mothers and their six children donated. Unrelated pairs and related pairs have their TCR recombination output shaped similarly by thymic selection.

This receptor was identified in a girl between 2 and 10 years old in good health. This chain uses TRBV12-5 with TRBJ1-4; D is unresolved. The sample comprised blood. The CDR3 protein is CASGFVDATNEKLFF. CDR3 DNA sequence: TGTGCTAGTGGTTTTGTAGATGCAACTAATGAAAAACTGTTTTTT.